The rows below give T cell receptor beta chains drawn from one sample of a study of molecular identifiers for immune sequencing clone quantification. TCRdb reprocessed the PCR reads via MiXCR and lists one record per CDR3 protein. The top ten hold 3% to 4% of the sample, which has 53,000 or so distinct CDR3 sequences, just over 35% seen once. The sequencing sample was made of naive CD8+ T cells from blood, with Jurkat cell RNA spiked in. These receptors originate from a human donor in good health. Some libraries in this study had Jurkat cell RNA spiked in. CDR3s include the opening cysteine and the closing phenylalanine or tryptophan. D genes are given only for firm matches. Clone size, where shown, is once, few, many, or a class for clones that have expanded.

clone size: few
J gene: TRBJ2-5
V gene: TRBV19
D gene: TRBD2
CDR3 DNA: TGTGCCGCCCGGGGGGAGGGAGAGACCCAGTACTTC
CDR3 protein: CAARGEGETQYF

clone size: -
J gene: TRBJ2-1
V gene: TRBV2
D gene: -
CDR3 DNA: TGTGCCAGCAGTGAAGGGCTAGCTTGGAGGAATGAGCAGTTCTTC
CDR3 protein: CASSEGLAWRNEQFF

clone size: few
J gene: TRBJ2-7
V gene: TRBV20-1
D gene: -
CDR3 DNA: TGCAGTGCTGATTCGACAGATACCTACGAGCAGTACTTC
CDR3 protein: CSADSTDTYEQYF

clone size: few
J gene: TRBJ1-1
V gene: TRBV7-8
D gene: -
CDR3 DNA: TGTGCCAGCAGCTTAGTTGCGGGCAGGGGGAACACTGAAGCTTTCTTT
CDR3 protein: CASSLVAGRGNTEAFF

clone size: many
J gene: TRBJ1-1
V gene: TRBV7-2
D gene: TRBD1
CDR3 DNA: TGTGCCAGCAGCCCTCAGACAGGGTCGAGTTATGAAGCTTTCTTT
CDR3 protein: CASSPQTGSSYEAFF

clone size: few
J gene: TRBJ1-1
V gene: TRBV9
D gene: -
CDR3 DNA: TGTGCCAGCAGCGTAGTGAGTGGGGGGGCCTACACTGAAGCTTTCTTT
CDR3 protein: CASSVVSGGAYTEAFF

clone size: -
J gene: TRBJ2-7
V gene: TRBV27
D gene: -
CDR3 DNA: TGTGCCAGCAGTTTTCCTGGGGGCTACGAGCAGTACTTC
CDR3 protein: CASSFPGGYEQYF

clone size: many
J gene: TRBJ1-5
V gene: TRBV28
D gene: -
CDR3 DNA: TGTGCCAGCAGTTCTAGGGGAAAGAATCAGCCCCAGCATTTT
CDR3 protein: CASSSRGKNQPQHF

clone size: -
J gene: TRBJ1-5
V gene: TRBV28
D gene: -
CDR3 DNA: TGTGCCAGCAGCCAGGGACAGCCCCAGCATTTT
CDR3 protein: CASSQGQPQHF

clone size: few
J gene: TRBJ2-3
V gene: TRBV4-3
D gene: -
CDR3 DNA: TGCGCCAGCAGCCAAGCCCTTCGATACACAGATACGCAGTATTTT
CDR3 protein: CASSQALRYTDTQYF

clone size: many
J gene: TRBJ1-4
V gene: TRBV5-6
D gene: -
CDR3 DNA: TGTGCCAGCAGCTCGGGAGAGAATGAAAAACTGTTTTTT
CDR3 protein: CASSSGENEKLFF